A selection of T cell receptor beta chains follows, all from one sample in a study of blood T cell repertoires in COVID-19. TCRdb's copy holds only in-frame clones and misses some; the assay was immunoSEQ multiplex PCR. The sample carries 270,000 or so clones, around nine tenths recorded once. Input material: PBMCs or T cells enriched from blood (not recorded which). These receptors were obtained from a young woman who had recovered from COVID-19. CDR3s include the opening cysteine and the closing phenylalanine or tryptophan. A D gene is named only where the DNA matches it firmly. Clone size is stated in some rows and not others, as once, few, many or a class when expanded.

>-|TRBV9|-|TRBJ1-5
CASSEGGFNQPQHF
TGTGCCAGCAGCGAGGGGGGGTTCAATCAGCCCCAGCATTTT
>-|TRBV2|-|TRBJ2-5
CASRRRFQGQETQYF
TGTGCCAGCAGACGACGATTCCAGGGGCAAGAGACCCAGTACTTC
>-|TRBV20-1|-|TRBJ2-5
CSATKRGTQYF
TGCAGTGCCACAAAACGAGGGACCCAGTACTTC
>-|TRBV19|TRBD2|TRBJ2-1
CASSSRGSGTNYNEQFF
TGTGCCAGTAGTTCCCGGGGTAGCGGGACGAACTACAATGAGCAGTTCTTC
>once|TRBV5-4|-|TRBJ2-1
CASSRDGSYNEQFF
TGTGCCAGCAGCCGAGACGGGTCCTACAATGAGCAGTTCTTC
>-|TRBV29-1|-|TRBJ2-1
CSVGRRSGVANNEQFF
TGCAGCGTGGGGAGACGGAGCGGAGTTGCAAACAATGAGCAGTTCTTC
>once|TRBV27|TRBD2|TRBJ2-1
CASSGGLAVYNEQFF
TGTGCCAGCAGTGGGGGACTAGCGGTCTACAATGAGCAGTTCTTC
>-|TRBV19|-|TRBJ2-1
CASSNVGDLNEQFF
TGTGCCAGTAGTAATGTGGGCGACCTCAATGAGCAGTTCTTC
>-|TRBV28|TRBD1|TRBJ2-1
CASSLYPGQGSYNEQFF
TGTGCCAGCAGTTTATATCCGGGACAGGGGTCCTACAATGAGCAGTTCTTC
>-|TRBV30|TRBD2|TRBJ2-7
CAWNRLAGKSVYEQYF
TGTGCCTGGAACCGACTAGCGGGAAAATCGGTGTACGAGCAGTACTTC
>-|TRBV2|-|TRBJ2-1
CASSWASDEQFF
TGTGCCAGCAGTTGGGCTAGCGATGAGCAGTTCTTC
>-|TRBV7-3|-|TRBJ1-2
CASSLGGAYGYTF
TGTGCCAGCAGCTTAGGGGGGGCCTATGGCTACACCTTC
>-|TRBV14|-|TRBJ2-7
CASSLVHGSYEQYF
TGTGCCAGCAGCCTAGTGCACGGTTCCTACGAGCAGTACTTC
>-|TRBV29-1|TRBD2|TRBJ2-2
CSAVTSEYTGELFF
TGCAGCGCCGTAACTAGCGAATACACCGGGGAGCTGTTTTTT